This TCR beta chain was captured in a study of a mutant IDH1 vaccine in newly diagnosed glioma. Study in general: Either 4-6 weeks after radiotherapy alone or alongside temozolomide, vaccination was begun.

The repertoire was sequenced with immunoSEQ multiplex PCR; TCRdb's copy has only in-frame clones and lacks some. This sample has around 94,000 clones, with about nine tenths found just once. Stated time point: week 47, end of study. Each dose delivered 300 ug of mutant IDH1 20-mer peptide subcutaneously with imiquimod. Notes on this clone: The antigen is not known.

The CDR3 has 15 amino acids. CDR1 is KGHSH and CDR2 is LQKENI in the germline V gene. Trimming removed 3 bases from V and 1 base from J, with 12 bases in between. The sample was PBMCs, taken from a glioma patient whose treatment included an IDH1 peptide vaccine. The sequence derives from a woman in her 50s with glioma. The chain couples TRBV18 to TRBJ1-2; D ambiguous. The CDR3 DNA is TGTGCCAGCTCACCCGACGGGCCAGTTAACTATGGCTACACCTTC. Translation: CASSPDGPVNYGYTF.